The 31 T cell receptor beta chains listed next were all sequenced from one sample in a study of T cell repertoires in cytomegalovirus infection. TCRdb itself ran the reads through MiXCR, one entry per CDR3 protein. The sample records 740,000 or so distinct CDR3 sequences, about a third being singletons. Sequencing used PBMCs. The receptors derive from a human donor in good health (CMV status not recorded). Some clones in this sample may be carry-over from other donors' samples.

At least ten counts were recorded for this clonotype. The chain combines TRBV12-3 or TRBV12-4 with TRBJ2-1; D may be TRBD2 (5 bases). V lost 1 base to trimming and J lost 8 bases, with 6 bases between them. The length of the CDR3 is 12 residues. The DNA of the CDR3 is TGTGCCAGCAGTTTAGTCGGGGATGAGCAGTTCTTC. It codes for CASSLVGDEQFF.

This clonotype has ten or more counts. The chain joins TRBV7-2 to TRBJ2-3, with 8 bases matching TRBD2. The germline V gene has CDR1 SGHTA and CDR2 FQGNSA. This CDR3 is built from 15 residues. With 3 bases clipped from V and 4 bases from J, the junction kept 6 bases outside the gene matches. For the CDR3, the DNA is TGTGCCAGCAGCTTGGCTAGCGGGCCAGCAGATACGCAGTATTTT. It encodes CASSLASGPADTQYF.

CDR3 nucleotides: TGCAGTGCTAGAGATCCACTAAGGAGTGAGCAGTTCTTC. This codes for CSARDPLRSEQFF. The J gene is TRBJ2-1, the V gene TRBV20-1; D not certain. Germline V CDR1 and CDR2: DFQATT, SNEGSKA (reference sequence). The CDR3 is made up of 13 amino acids. V was pared by 0 bases and J by 9 bases, with 12 bases between.

Only one count was recorded for this clonotype. This sequence joins TRBV12-3 or TRBV12-4 and TRBJ2-3, with D perhaps matching TRBD1 or TRBD2 (5 bases each). The CDR3 is made up of 14 amino acids. Trimming took off 7 bases at V and 7 bases at J, with 18 bases between the two ends. CDR3 coding DNA: TGTGCCAGCACCCCGGGACCCGGGACGAATACGCAGTATTTT. This encodes CASTPGPGTNTQYF.

Points on this clonotype: The germline gene is not matched at one end of the junction; a read error may be the cause. The J gene is TRBJ1-1, the V gene TRBV4-1; 9 bases line up with TRBD1. Germline V gives CDR1 MGHRA, CDR2 YSYEKL. The CDR3 consists of 15 residues. The CDR3 sequence: CASSQEPDRGGEAFF. CDR3 bases: TGTGCCAGCAGCCAAGAACCGGACAGGGGAGGTGAAGCTTTCTTT.

The chain carries TRBV30 and TRBJ2-7, with 10 bases fitting TRBD1. The junction had 8 bases not matched to a gene; V was cut back by 6 bases and J by 3 bases. There are 14 residues in the CDR3. Germline values: CDR1 GTSNPN, CDR2 SVGIG (reference sequence). CDR3 in DNA: TGTGCCTGTGGGTCCGGGACAGGGGTCTACGAGCAGTACTTC. Its protein product is CACGSGTGVYEQYF.

This chain connects TRBV20-1 to TRBJ2-2, with D perhaps matching TRBD1 (6 bases). Germline assignment: CDR1 DFQATT and CDR2 SNEGSKA (reference sequence). V dropped 0 bases and J dropped 4 bases, with 15 bases sitting between them. The CDR3 covers 16 residues. The CDR3 is CSAREGRGRGTGELFF. Written as DNA, the CDR3 is TGCAGTGCTAGAGAGGGCAGGGGCCGCGGCACCGGGGAGCTGTTTTTT.

This clonotype came up once. V is TRBV12-5 and J is TRBJ2-1, with 9 bases aligning to TRBD2. The germline V gene has CDR1 LGHNT and CDR2 FRNRAP. V was pared by 0 bases and J by 7 bases, with 10 bases of the junction left unmatched. CDR3 length equals 17 residues. CDR3 nucleotide sequence: TGTGCTAGTGGTTTGGTATCGGGACTAGCCGCCGTGAATGAGCAGTTCTTC. Protein product: CASGLVSGLAAVNEQFF.

The CDR3, as DNA: TGTGCCCCCGGCGGCGGCGCTGAGCAGTTCTTC. Protein sequence: CAPGGGAEQFF. The chain links TRBV7-9 to TRBJ2-1; D gene ambiguous. The CDR3 runs 11 residues. V gave up 11 bases and J gave up 9 bases, with 14 bases separating them. CDR1 and CDR2 from the germline V gene are SEHNR and FQNEAQ (reference sequence).

This clonotype was found a few times. The genes are TRBV9 and TRBJ2-3, with no clear D. Germline loops: CDR1 SGDLS, CDR2 YYNGEE. Trimming took 2 bases from V and 0 from J, leaving 4 bases between them. The CDR3 sequence is 13 residues long. In nucleotides, the CDR3 is TGTGCCAGCAGCGTGGCTAGCACAGATACGCAGTATTTT. As protein: CASSVASTDTQYF. Using reference TRBV9 and TRBJ2-3 for the parts outside the CDR3, the full variable domain is DSGVTQTPKHLITATGQRVTLRCSPRSGDLSVYWYQQSLDQGLQFLIQYYNGEERAKGNILERFSAQQFPDLHSELNLSSLELGDSALYFCASSVASTDTQYFGPGTRLTVL.

The chain joins TRBV7-9 to TRBJ2-1; no clear D. The CDR3 spans 15 residues. V dropped 5 bases and J dropped 2 bases, with 13 bases sitting between them. The germline V gene encodes CDR1 SEHNR and CDR2 FQNEAQ (reference sequence). For the CDR3, the DNA is TGTGCCAGCAGCCGTGGACCGGGTGCCTACAATGAGCAGTTCTTC. Translation gives CASSRGPGAYNEQFF. Combining the CDR3 with reference TRBV7-9 and TRBJ2-1 gives the whole variable domain DTGVSQNPRHKITKRGQNVTFRCDPISEHNRLYWYRQTLGQGPEFLTYFQNEAQLEKSRLLSDRFSAERPKGSFSTLEIQRTEQGDSAMYLCASSRGPGAYNEQFFGPGTRLTVL.

This clonotype was counted a few times. The V call is TRBV29-1, the J call TRBJ1-5; 7 bases fit TRBD1. Germline trimming cut 4 bases from V and 6 bases from J; bases unmatched to any gene: 9. The V gene's germline CDR1 is SQVTM and CDR2 ANQGSEA. This CDR3 has 14 amino acids. The CDR3 DNA is TGCAGCGTTGGGGTCGACAGGGTGGGTCAGCCCCAGCATTTT. It yields the protein CSVGVDRVGQPQHF.

The chain joins TRBV4-1 to TRBJ1-2, with 10 bases that match TRBD1. Germline trimming cut 0 bases from V and 4 bases from J; bases unmatched to any gene: 8. Per the germline V gene, CDR1 is MGHRA and CDR2 is YSYEKL. This CDR3 has 17 residues. In DNA, the CDR3 is TGCGCCAGCAGCCAAGACGGGACAGGGGATCGGGCCTATGGCTACACCTTC. As protein: CASSQDGTGDRAYGYTF.

This clonotype was counted a few times. CDR3 DNA sequence: TGTGCCAGCAGCTTGAGGGCCGACAGGGGAGCAGATACGCAGTATTTT. Its protein is CASSLRADRGADTQYF. V gene TRBV11-2 combines with J gene TRBJ2-3; 8 bases align to TRBD1. With V trimmed by 3 bases and J by 4 bases, 9 bases remained unmatched. This CDR3 has 16 residues. Germline V gene lookup returns CDR1 SGHAT and CDR2 FQNNGV.

Note on this clonotype: The conserved closing phenylalanine or tryptophan is absent in this CDR3, likely reflecting a read error. The limits of the CDR3 on the DNA are not certain, so only TCRdb's listed CDR3 is given. The genes are TRBV7-9 and TRBJ2-3; no DNA check was done on the table's D call, TRBD1. Germline V gene sequence: CDR1 SEHNR, CDR2 FQNEAQ (reference sequence). Termini included, the CDR3 measures 19 amino acids. CDR3 residues: CSSSSLSPMVSPSSEPKYC.

This clonotype was detected a few times. The CDR3 spells CASSYVATSGRAGETQYF. The CDR3 nucleotides read TGTGCCAGCAGCTACGTAGCGACTAGCGGGAGGGCCGGAGAGACCCAGTACTTC. The rearrangement joins TRBV7-6 to TRBJ2-5, with TRBD2 matching over 14 bases. V was pared by 4 bases and J by 4 bases, with 11 bases of the junction left unmatched. The CDR3 extends over 18 amino acids. The germline gives CDR1 SGHVS, CDR2 FNYEAQ.

The chain employs TRBV7-9 and TRBJ1-3; weak D call: TRBD1 (6 bases). Per the germline V gene, CDR1 is SEHNR and CDR2 is FQNEAQ (reference sequence). The CDR3 consists of 13 residues. V lost 5 bases, J lost 4 bases, and 9 bases lay in between. The CDR3 DNA reads as TGTGCCAGCAGCGTGCAGGGGGGAAACACCATATATTTT. It yields the protein CASSVQGGNTIYF. Combining the CDR3 with reference TRBV7-9 and TRBJ1-3 gives the whole variable domain DTGVSQNPRHKITKRGQNVTFRCDPISEHNRLYWYRQTLGQGPEFLTYFQNEAQLEKSRLLSDRFSAERPKGSFSTLEIQRTEQGDSAMYLCASSVQGGNTIYFGEGSWLTVV.

The genes are TRBV28 and TRBJ1-5, with 7 nucleotides matching TRBD1. CDR3 size: 14 residues. Germline V CDR1 and CDR2: MDHEN, SYDVKM. The V gene end was trimmed by 5 bases and the J gene end by 4 bases; junction bases not matched to a gene: 5. The CDR3 DNA is TGTGCCAGCAGTGGGGGGACAGTAAATCAGCCCCAGCATTTT. As protein: CASSGGTVNQPQHF.

This chain connects TRBV6-1 to TRBJ1-1; D might be TRBD1 (6 bases). Germline CDR1 is MNHNS and CDR2 is SASEGT. V was clipped by 5 bases and J by 0 bases, with 13 bases between them. The CDR3 runs to 15 residues. The chain's CDR3 is CASSPWTDLNTEAFF. CDR3 bases: TGTGCCAGCAGTCCCTGGACAGATTTGAACACTGAAGCTTTCTTT.

This clonotype has a handful of counts. This sequence joins TRBV6-1 and TRBJ2-3; D remains unclear. This CDR3 is 15 amino acids long. With 5 bases removed from V and 7 bases from J, the gap between germline ends came to 19 bases. CDR1 and CDR2 (germline): MNHNS, SASEGT. The CDR3 DNA reads TGTGCCAGCAGTTCCGGGTCCTCAGGCCTCTATACGCAGTATTTT. Its protein product is CASSSGSSGLYTQYF.

The chain combines TRBV12-3 or TRBV12-4 with TRBJ2-2, with 8 nucleotides matching TRBD2. Losses at the gene ends were 3 bases for V and 5 bases for J; bases not matched to a gene: 23. This CDR3 comprises 21 residues. Here the CDR3 DNA reads TGTGCCAGCAGTTTCGCAAACCACCATACTAGCGGTCAACGAGGGACCGGGGAGCTGTTTTTT. Its protein is CASSFANHHTSGQRGTGELFF.

Only a few counts were recorded for this clonotype. This rearrangement joins TRBV6-5 to TRBJ1-1; tentative D call: TRBD1 (5 bases). Deletions cut 5 bases from V and 6 bases from J, with 16 bases between. Looked up from germline, CDR1 is MNHEY and CDR2 is SVGAGI. The CDR3 is made up of 14 amino acids. The CDR3 DNA follows: TGTGCCAGCAGTAGGGCCAGGGATCTGTCTGAAGCTTTCTTT. Translation gives CASSRARDLSEAFF.

About this clonotype itself: The junction shows a germline mismatch at one end, possibly a read error. The chain employs TRBV7-2 and TRBJ2-7; D unclear. The CDR3 is 15 amino acids. Germline CDR1 reads SGHTA; CDR2 reads FQGNSA. The CDR3 coding sequence is TGTGCCAGCAGCGCACATTCCCCCCTCTCCTGCGAGCAGTACTTC. Residues: CASSAHSPLSCEQYF.

This clonotype has only a few counts. The rearrangement uses TRBV12-3 or TRBV12-4 and TRBJ1-1, with D tentatively TRBD1 (6 bases). This CDR3 comprises 15 residues. The germline V and J ends were trimmed by 7 bases and 3 bases, with 18 bases remaining between them. Here the CDR3 reads CASIPPGTRHTEAFF. CDR3 nucleotide sequence: TGTGCCAGCATCCCACCCGGGACACGACACACTGAAGCTTTCTTT.

The chain links TRBV10-3 to TRBJ1-1; possible D gene TRBD1, 5 bases. CDR3 length: 15 amino acids. The V and J ends lost 6 bases and 1 base respectively, with 15 bases between them. Germline V CDR1 and CDR2: ENHRY, SYGVKD. The CDR3 loop reads CAISLSSGGNTEAFF. For the CDR3, the DNA is TGTGCCATCAGCCTTTCGTCCGGGGGGAACACTGAAGCTTTCTTT.

This clonotype appeared a few times. The J gene is TRBJ1-3, the V gene TRBV19; D uncertain. Germline CDR1 is LNHDA and CDR2 is SQIVND (reference sequence). The germline V and J ends were trimmed by 8 bases and 0 bases, with 17 bases remaining between them. The CDR3 runs 16 residues. In DNA, the CDR3 is TGTGCCAGTCAGAGTTGGGGTCTGAGCTCTGGAAACACCATATATTTT. Its protein is CASQSWGLSSGNTIYF.

This clonotype has more than one count but fewer than ten. CDR3 in amino acids: CASSQVGQAEQPQHF. DNA for the CDR3: TGCGCCAGCAGCCAAGTGGGCCAGGCCGAGCAGCCCCAGCATTTT. The chain employs TRBV4-3 and TRBJ1-5; no firm D call. Germline V CDR1 and CDR2: LGHNA, YSLEER. The V end was cut by 1 base, the J end by 7 bases, with 14 bases between. The CDR3 totals 15 residues.

This clonotype was seen just once. The chain combines TRBV28 with TRBJ1-2, with 7 bases that match TRBD1. The V gene end was trimmed by 2 bases and the J gene end by 4 bases; junction bases not matched to a gene: 10. This CDR3 is 16 amino acids long. The germline CDR1 and CDR2 sequences are MDHEN and SYDVKM. DNA for the CDR3: TGTGCCAGCAGTTTACTTTTCCGGGACAGCCTCTATGGCTACACCTTC. Translation: CASSLLFRDSLYGYTF.

This chain uses TRBV20-1 with TRBJ2-7; D call uncertain. Germline assignment: CDR1 DFQATT and CDR2 SNEGSKA (reference sequence). V lost 5 bases and J lost 0, with 14 bases in between. There are 14 residues in the CDR3. CDR3 sequence (DNA): TGCAGTGCTCTCGACGATAGGAGCTCCTACGAGCAGTACTTC. The encoded protein is CSALDDRSSYEQYF.

With regard to this clonotype: The junction departs from the called germline gene at one end, perhaps through a read error. The chain carries TRBV6-9 and TRBJ1-5; D is ambiguous. Looked up from germline, CDR1 is MNHGY and CDR2 is SVAAGI. This CDR3 has 14 residues. Here the CDR3 reads CAISLVYPNQPQHF. CDR3 DNA sequence: TGTGCCATCAGTTTGGTCTACCCCAATCAGCCCCAGCATTTT.

A remark on this clonotype: At one boundary the junction diverges from the germline segment, which might be a read error. This chain joins TRBV7-8 and TRBJ2-6; no firm D call. The CDR3 has 16 amino acids. Germline CDR1 is SGHVS and CDR2 is FQNEAQ. The DNA of the CDR3 is TGTGCAAGCAGCTTGGGCGCTAACTCTGGGGTCAACGTCCTGACTTTC. Translated, it gives CASSLGANSGVNVLTF.